Listed below are T cell receptor beta chains from one sample, sequenced in a study of cytomegalovirus exposure and HLA in healthy donors. The table came from immunoSEQ multiplex PCR; TCRdb's copy has only in-frame clones and leaves some out. The data contain under 130,000 clones, 9.5% to 15% of them singletons. The sequencing sample was made of PBMCs. The receptors were gathered from a man between 35 and 55 years old in good health and CMV-seropositive. CDR3s include the opening cysteine and the closing phenylalanine or tryptophan. D genes are given only for firm matches. The listing skips clone size in some rows; elsewhere it reads once, few, many or a size class.

>14|TRBD2|TRBV5-4|TRBJ2-2|-
TGTGCCAGCAGCCCGGGCGGGGGGCCCGGGGAGCTGTTTTTT
CASSPGGGPGELFF
>14|-|TRBV27|TRBJ2-1|-
TGTGCCAGCACGTGGCGGAACTCCTACAATGAGCAGTTCTTC
CASTWRNSYNEQFF
>15|TRBD1|TRBV18|TRBJ2-7|few
TGTGCCAGCTCCCTTGGACAGGGTCAATCCTACGAGCAGTACTTC
CASSLGQGQSYEQYF
>15|-|TRBV4-1|TRBJ2-5|few
TGCGCCAGCAGCCCGAGGGCGGTGGGCCAAGAGACCCAGTACTTC
CASSPRAVGQETQYF
>17|TRBD2|TRBV7-2|TRBJ2-1|few
TGTGCCAGCAGCTTAACGTCCGGGACTAGCGGGAGAAATGAGCAGTTCTTC
CASSLTSGTSGRNEQFF
>15|TRBD2|TRBV7-2|TRBJ2-2|-
TGTGCCAGCAGCTCTAGCGGGAGGGCCACCGGGGAGCTGTTTTTT
CASSSSGRATGELFF
>14|-|TRBV18|TRBJ1-5|-
TGTGCCAGCTCCCCAGGGAGGGACAATCAGCCCCAGCATTTT
CASSPGRDNQPQHF
>14|TRBD1|TRBV28|TRBJ2-5|-
TGTGCCAGCAGTTCCGGGACAGTCCAAGAGACCCAGTACTTC
CASSSGTVQETQYF
>18|TRBD1|TRBV15|TRBJ1-5|few
TGTGCCACCAGCACATCCGGGACAGGGGACCCTAGCAATCAGCCCCAGCATTTT
CATSTSGTGDPSNQPQHF
>12|-|TRBV30|TRBJ1-2|few
TGTGCTTACACGTTCGGACTCTATGGCTACACCTTC
CAYTFGLYGYTF
>16|TRBD2|TRBV6-5|TRBJ2-3|-
TGTGCCAGCAGTTTCTCTTTAGCGGGAGTCACAGATACGCAGTATTTT
CASSFSLAGVTDTQYF
>16|-|TRBV21-1|TRBJ1-5|few
TGTGCCAGCAGCAAAGGGAGGGGAAATAGCAATCAGCCCCAGCATTTT
CASSKGRGNSNQPQHF
>15|TRBD2|TRBV18|TRBJ2-5|few
TGTGCCAGCTCACCACCGTTAGCGGGAGGGGAGACCCAGTACTTC
CASSPPLAGGETQYF
>13|-|TRBV5-6|TRBJ2-7|few
TGTGCCAGCAGCTTCAGGCAGTCCTACGAGCAGTACTTC
CASSFRQSYEQYF
>11|TRBD1|TRBV20-1|TRBJ1-1|-
TGCAGTGCTGACAGGGTCTCGGGGGCTTTCTTT
CSADRVSGAFF
>18|TRBD1|TRBV19|TRBJ2-5|-
TGTGCCAGTAGAAGGGGGCCCGCAGGGGGCCGTGGCCAAGAGACCCAGTACTTC
CASRRGPAGGRGQETQYF
>15|TRBD1|TRBV5-1|TRBJ2-5|-
TGCGCCAGCAGCTTGGGACAGGGGGCGGAAGAGACCCAGTACTTC
CASSLGQGAEETQYF
>12|TRBD1|TRBV10-3|TRBJ1-5|-
TGTGCCATCGGGACAGGGGATCAGCCCCAGCATTTT
CAIGTGDQPQHF
>13|TRBD1|TRBV5-8|TRBJ1-2|-
TGTGCCAGCAGCTTGCAGGGGGTGGTTGGCTACACCTTC
CASSLQGVVGYTF
>13|-|TRBV6-5|TRBJ1-1|-
TGTGCCAGCAGTTACCAACTAAATACTGAAGCTTTCTTT
CASSYQLNTEAFF
>15|TRBD2|TRBV30|TRBJ2-7|few
TGTGCCTGGAGTGTCCGGGAGGGCCTCTCCTACGAGCAGTACTTC
CAWSVREGLSYEQYF
>14|-|TRBV5-6|TRBJ1-3|few
TGTGCCAGCAGCCGCGGGCTCTCTGGAAACACCATATATTTT
CASSRGLSGNTIYF
>16|TRBD2|TRBV27|TRBJ2-1|few
TGTGCCAGCGCCAACCCGAGCGGGAGCTCCTACAATGAGCAGTTCTTC
CASANPSGSSYNEQFF
>17|TRBD2|TRBV5-8|TRBJ2-1|-
TGTGCCAGCAGCTTCCCGACTAGCGGGATCTCCTACAATGAGCAGTTCTTC
CASSFPTSGISYNEQFF
>13|-|TRBV11-2|TRBJ2-7|few
TGTGCCAGCAGCTTAGCCGCGGACAGCGAGCAGTACTTC
CASSLAADSEQYF
>14|TRBD2|TRBV10-3|TRBJ2-3|few
TGTGCCATCAGCCCTAGCGGGAGCGCTGATACGCAGTATTTT
CAISPSGSADTQYF
>17|TRBD1|TRBV5-1|TRBJ2-2|-
TGCGCCAGCAGCGAAGCCTACAGGGGGCGCTTCACCGGGGAGCTGTTTTTT
CASSEAYRGRFTGELFF
>12|-|TRBV6-6|TRBJ2-1|-
TGTGCCAGCAGTTCACAGGGTACTGAGCAGTTCTTC
CASSSQGTEQFF
>17|-|TRBV19|TRBJ2-1|-
TGTGCCAGTACAAGCCGGGACTTTACGAGCTCCTACAATGAGCAGTTCTTC
CASTSRDFTSSYNEQFF
>14|-|TRBV6-5|TRBJ2-1|-
TGTGCCAGCAGTTACTCGGCTTCGGGGAATGAGCAGTTCTTC
CASSYSASGNEQFF
>14|-|TRBV30|TRBJ2-7|few
TGTGCCTGGAGGGGAGCGTGGAGCGGTTACGAGCAGTACTTC
CAWRGAWSGYEQYF
>16|TRBD1|TRBV7-8|TRBJ1-2|-
TGTGCCAGCAGCTTGGCCGGGACAGGGGTAAACTATGGCTACACCTTC
CASSLAGTGVNYGYTF
>15|TRBD1|TRBV7-2|TRBJ2-2|few
TGTGCCAGCAGCTCGTTTGTCCAGGGGGCCGGGGAGCTGTTTTTT
CASSSFVQGAGELFF
>15|TRBD2|TRBV6-1|TRBJ2-3|-
TGTGCCAGCAGTGAGATTAGCGGGAGGGCCGATACGCAGTATTTT
CASSEISGRADTQYF
>13|TRBD2|TRBV10-1|TRBJ2-3|few
TGCGCCAGCAGTGAACTAGCGGGGGATACGCAGTATTTT
CASSELAGDTQYF
>14|-|TRBV5-4|TRBJ2-3|-
TGTGCCAGCAGCCCGGGGGGACACACAGATACGCAGTATTTT
CASSPGGHTDTQYF
>15|TRBD2|TRBV19|TRBJ2-7|few
TGTGCCAGTTCCAGAATGGGGAGGGAATTGAACGAGCAGTACTTC
CASSRMGRELNEQYF
>15|TRBD1|TRBV28|TRBJ1-1|-
TGTGCCAGCGTCTACAGGGGGACCATGAACACTGAAGCTTTCTTT
CASVYRGTMNTEAFF
>13|TRBD2|TRBV30|TRBJ2-7|-
TGTGCCTGGTCCTGGCGGGAGAACCACGAGCAGTACTTC
CAWSWRENHEQYF
>16|-|TRBV10-2|TRBJ2-1|-
TGCGCCAGCAGTCCCCCCGGGGGAGTACGAATGAATGAGCAGTTCTTC
CASSPPGGVRMNEQFF
>12|TRBD1|TRBV7-7|TRBJ2-1|-
TGTGCTAGCAGCTCGACAGGGAATGAGCAGTTCTTC
CASSSTGNEQFF
>15|TRBD2|TRBV7-8|TRBJ2-7|-
TGTGCCAGCAGCATAGGACTAGCGGAGGGAAGGGAGCAGTACTTC
CASSIGLAEGREQYF
>15|-|TRBV5-4|TRBJ1-3|few
TGTGCCAGCAGCTTGTGGGACTACTCTGGAAACACCATATATTTT
CASSLWDYSGNTIYF
>16|-|TRBV28|TRBJ1-2|-
TGTGCCAGCAGTTTACCGCCGGTCCGAGCGAGCTATGGCTACACCTTC
CASSLPPVRASYGYTF